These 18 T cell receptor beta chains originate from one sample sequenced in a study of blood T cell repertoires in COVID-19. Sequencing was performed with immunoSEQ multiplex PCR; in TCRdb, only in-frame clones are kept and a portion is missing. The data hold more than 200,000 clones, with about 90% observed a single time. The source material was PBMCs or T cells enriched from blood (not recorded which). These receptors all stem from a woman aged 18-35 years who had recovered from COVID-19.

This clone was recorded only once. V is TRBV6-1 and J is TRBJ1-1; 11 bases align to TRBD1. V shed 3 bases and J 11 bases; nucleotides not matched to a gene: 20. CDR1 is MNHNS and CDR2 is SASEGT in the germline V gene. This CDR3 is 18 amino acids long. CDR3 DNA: TGTGCCAGCAGTGACCTACCGGGACAGGGGGTCTCCGAAGGGTCGGCTTTCTTT. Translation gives CASSDLPGQGVSEGSAFF.

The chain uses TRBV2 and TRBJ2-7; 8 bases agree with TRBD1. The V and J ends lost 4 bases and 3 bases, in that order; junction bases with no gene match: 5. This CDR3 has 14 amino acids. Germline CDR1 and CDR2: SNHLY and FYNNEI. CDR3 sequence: CASSVDGQGYEQYF. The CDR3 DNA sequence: TGTGCCAGCAGTGTGGACGGACAGGGCTACGAGCAGTACTTC.

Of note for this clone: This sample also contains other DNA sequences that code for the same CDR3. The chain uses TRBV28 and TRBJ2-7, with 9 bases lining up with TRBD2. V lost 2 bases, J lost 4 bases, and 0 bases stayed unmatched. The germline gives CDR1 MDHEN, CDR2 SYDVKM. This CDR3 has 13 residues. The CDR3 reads CASSLAGGYEQYF. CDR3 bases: TGTGCCAGCAGTTTAGCGGGGGGGTACGAGCAGTACTTC.

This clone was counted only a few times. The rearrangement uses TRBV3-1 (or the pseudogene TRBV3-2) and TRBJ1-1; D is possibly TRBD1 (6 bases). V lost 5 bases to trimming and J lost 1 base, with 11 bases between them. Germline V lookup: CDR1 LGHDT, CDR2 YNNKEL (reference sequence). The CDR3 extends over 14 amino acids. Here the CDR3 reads CASSSPGQNTEAFF. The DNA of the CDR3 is TGTGCCAGCAGCTCCCCGGGACAGAACACTGAAGCTTTCTTT.

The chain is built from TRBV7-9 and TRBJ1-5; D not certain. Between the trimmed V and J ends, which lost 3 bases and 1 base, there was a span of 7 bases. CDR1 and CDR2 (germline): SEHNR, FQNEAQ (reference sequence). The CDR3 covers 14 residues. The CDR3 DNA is TGTGCCAGCAGCTTTGGTCTAAGCAATCAGCCCCAGCATTTT. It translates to CASSFGLSNQPQHF.

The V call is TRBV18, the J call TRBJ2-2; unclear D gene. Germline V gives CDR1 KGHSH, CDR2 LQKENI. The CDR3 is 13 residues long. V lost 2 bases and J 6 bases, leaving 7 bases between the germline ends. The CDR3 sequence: CASSPRVPGELFF. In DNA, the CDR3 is TGTGCCAGCTCACCAAGAGTTCCCGGGGAGCTGTTTTTT.

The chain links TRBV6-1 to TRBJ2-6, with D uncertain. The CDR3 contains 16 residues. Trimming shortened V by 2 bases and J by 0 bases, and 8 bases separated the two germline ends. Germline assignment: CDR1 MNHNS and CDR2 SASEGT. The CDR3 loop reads CASSEIMSSGANVLTF. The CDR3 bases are TGTGCCAGCAGTGAAATAATGTCCTCTGGGGCCAACGTCCTGACTTTC.

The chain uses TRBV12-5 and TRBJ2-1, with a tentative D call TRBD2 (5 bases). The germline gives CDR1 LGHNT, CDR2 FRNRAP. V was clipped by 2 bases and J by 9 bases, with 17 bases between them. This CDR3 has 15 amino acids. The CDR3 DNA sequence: TGTGCTAGTGGTTTGTCCTCAGTTAGCGAGGGTGAGCAGTTCTTC. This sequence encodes CASGLSSVSEGEQFF. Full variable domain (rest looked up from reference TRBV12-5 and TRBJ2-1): DARVTQTPRHKVTEMGQEVTMRCQPILGHNTVFWYRQTMMQGLELLAYFRNRAPLDDSGMPKDRFSAEMPDATLATLKIQPSEPRDSAVYFCASGLSSVSEGEQFFGPGTRLTVL.

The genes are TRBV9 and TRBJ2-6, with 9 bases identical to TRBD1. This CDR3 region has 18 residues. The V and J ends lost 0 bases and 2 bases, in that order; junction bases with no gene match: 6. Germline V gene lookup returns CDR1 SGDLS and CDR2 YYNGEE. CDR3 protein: CASSVETGGSPGANVLTF. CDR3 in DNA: TGTGCCAGCAGCGTAGAGACAGGGGGTTCTCCTGGGGCCAACGTCCTGACTTTC.

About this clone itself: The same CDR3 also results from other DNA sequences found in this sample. CDR3 DNA sequence: TGTGCCAGCAGCCAAGATGGCCGGAACACTGAAGCTTTCTTT. Translated, it gives CASSQDGRNTEAFF. The J gene is TRBJ1-1, the V gene TRBV3-1 (or the pseudogene TRBV3-2); D is uncertain. The CDR3 spans 14 residues. Germline assignment: CDR1 LGHDT and CDR2 YNNKEL (reference sequence). Trimming took 0 bases from V and 1 from J, leaving 6 bases between them.

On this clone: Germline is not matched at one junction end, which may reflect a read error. CDR3 in DNA: TGTGCCAGCCGCTTAGGGACTACCTACGAGCAGTACTTC. Translating it yields CASRLGTTYEQYF. The chain joins TRBV11-2 to TRBJ2-7; 7 nucleotides line up with TRBD2. This CDR3 is 13 amino acids long. The germline V gene encodes CDR1 SGHAT and CDR2 FQNNGV.

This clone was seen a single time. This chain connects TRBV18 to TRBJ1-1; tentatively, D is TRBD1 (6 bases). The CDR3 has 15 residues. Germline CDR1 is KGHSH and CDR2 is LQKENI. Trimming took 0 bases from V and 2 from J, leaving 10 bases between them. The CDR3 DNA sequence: TGTGCCAGCTCACCACCTCAGGGGCGCAACACTGAAGCTTTCTTT. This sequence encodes CASSPPQGRNTEAFF.

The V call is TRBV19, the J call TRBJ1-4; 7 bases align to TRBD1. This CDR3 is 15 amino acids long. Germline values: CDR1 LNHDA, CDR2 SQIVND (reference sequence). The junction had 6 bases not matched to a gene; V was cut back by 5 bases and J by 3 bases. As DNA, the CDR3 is TGTGCCAGTAGTTTTGCGGACAGGCCTAATGAAAAACTGTTTTTT. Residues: CASSFADRPNEKLFF.

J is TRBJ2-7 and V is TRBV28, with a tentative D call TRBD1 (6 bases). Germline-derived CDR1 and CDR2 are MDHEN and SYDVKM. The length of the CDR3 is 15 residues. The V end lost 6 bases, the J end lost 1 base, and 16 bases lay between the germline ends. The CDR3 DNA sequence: TGTGCCAGCAGCCTCGTGAGGGGGATGTCCTACGAGCAGTACTTC. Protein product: CASSLVRGMSYEQYF.

CDR3 in amino acids: CASSPGQARDEQFF. In nucleotides, the CDR3 is TGCGCCAGCAGCCCAGGACAGGCGAGAGATGAGCAGTTCTTC. This chain joins TRBV5-1 and TRBJ2-1, with 7 nucleotides matching TRBD1. The CDR3 extends over 14 amino acids. The V gene's germline CDR1 is SGHRS and CDR2 YFSETQ. The V segment lost 4 bases and the J segment 8 bases; nucleotides outside the gene matches: 9.

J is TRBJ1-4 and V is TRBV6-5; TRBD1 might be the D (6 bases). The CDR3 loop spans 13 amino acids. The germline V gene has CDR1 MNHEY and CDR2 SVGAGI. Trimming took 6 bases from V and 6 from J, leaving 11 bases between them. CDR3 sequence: CASRPQGYEKLFF. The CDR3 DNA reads TGTGCCAGCAGACCACAGGGTTATGAAAAACTGTTTTTT.

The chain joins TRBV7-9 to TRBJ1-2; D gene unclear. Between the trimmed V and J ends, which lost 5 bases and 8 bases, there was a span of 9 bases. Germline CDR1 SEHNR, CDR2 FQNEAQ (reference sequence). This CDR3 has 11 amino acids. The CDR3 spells CASSPGIGYTF. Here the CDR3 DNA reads TGTGCCAGCAGCCCCGGGATAGGCTACACCTTC.

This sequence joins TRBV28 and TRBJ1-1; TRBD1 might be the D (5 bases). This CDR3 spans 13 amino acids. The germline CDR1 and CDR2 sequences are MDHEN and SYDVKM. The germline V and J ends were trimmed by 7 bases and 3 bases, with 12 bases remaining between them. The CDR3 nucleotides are TGTGCCAGCATCGGGGGGATTCACACTGAAGCTTTCTTT. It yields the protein CASIGGIHTEAFF.